This T cell receptor beta chain comes out of a study of blood T cell repertoires in COVID-19. Study summary: T cells, B-cell-depleted T cells, or PBMCs supplied cDNA or gDNA.

Original handling: Using reference gene primer amplification, nucleated cell counts were estimated. TCRdb keeps only in-frame clones here, not all; method: immunoSEQ multiplex PCR. That table furnishes V, J and clone size, whereas the DNA furnished D and trimming. The sample has 250,000 or so clones, 75% to 90% seen once; the top ten hold 1.9%. Ages ranged from about 18 to 89 years, with residence in around 24 US areas. Donors in Cohort 3 who had recovered were those with two negative PCRs, healthcare professional clearance, or resolution of their symptoms. This clone was observed a handful of times. This TCR was sampled from a woman aged 50 to 60 who had recovered from COVID-19. Specimen: PBMCs or T cells enriched from blood (not recorded which).

CDR3 nucleotides: TGTGCCAGCAGCCCCCGGGACAGGGACAACTACGAGCAGTACTTC. Translation gives CASSPRDRDNYEQYF. The chain uses TRBV7-9 and TRBJ2-7; 9 bases agree with TRBD1. Germline trimming cut 5 bases from V and 3 bases from J; bases unmatched to any gene: 8. Germline V lookup: CDR1 SEHNR, CDR2 FQNEAQ (reference sequence). The CDR3 has 15 amino acids.